The 20 T cell receptor beta chains below were found in one sample sequenced in a study of T-cell reconstitution after alpha-beta-depleted transplantation in children. Unique molecular identifiers tagged the TCRbeta library. TCRdb independently ran MiXCR on the PCR reads; one entry per CDR3 protein. This table has some 240,000 distinct CDR3 sequences, 9.7% appearing once. The sample here was PBMCs from the stem cell graft donor, taken from the stem cell graft. The source is a human donor who donated a stem cell graft to a child with SCID.

With regard to this clonotype: A much bigger clone sits one base away, suggesting this may be a read error. The chain carries TRBV7-9 and TRBJ2-3; D gene ambiguous. There are 13 residues in the CDR3. Germline CDR1 reads SEHNR; CDR2 reads FQNEAQ (reference sequence). CDR3 sequence: CASSPNAADTQSF. DNA of the CDR3: TGTGCCAGCAGCCCAAATGCGGCAGATACGCAGTCTTTT.

This clonotype has a count of ten or more. The chain links TRBV5-1 to TRBJ2-7; 7 bases align to TRBD1. V lost 0 bases and J lost 1; bases outside the gene matches: 10. Germline loops: CDR1 SGHRS, CDR2 YFSETQ. This CDR3 comprises 17 residues. The CDR3 DNA reads as TGCGCCAGCAGCTTGGGACAGGGTAGTCAGTATTCCTACGAGCAGTACTTC. It translates to CASSLGQGSQYSYEQYF.

This clonotype has ten or more counts. This chain connects TRBV12-5 to TRBJ2-7; tentatively, D is TRBD2 (6 bases). The CDR3 length is 13 residues. V dropped 5 bases and J dropped 3 bases, with 11 bases sitting between them. The germline V gene encodes CDR1 LGHNT and CDR2 FRNRAP. CDR3: CASGPRDGYEQYF. The DNA for the CDR3 is TGTGCTAGTGGTCCGCGGGACGGCTACGAGCAGTACTTC.

This chain uses TRBV5-1 with TRBJ1-1; D possibly corresponds to TRBD1 (5 bases). The CDR3 is 14 amino acids. V was cut by 3 bases and J by 5 bases, with 14 bases left in between. Germline V gene sequence: CDR1 SGHRS, CDR2 YFSETQ. CDR3: CASSYSAGGTEAFF. CDR3 DNA sequence: TGCGCCAGCAGCTATTCGGCCGGGGGAACTGAAGCTTTCTTT.

This clonotype has at least ten counts. The chain has TRBV12-3 or TRBV12-4 and TRBJ1-5; TRBD1 is a possible D gene (5 bases). The CDR3 totals 16 residues. With 7 bases removed from V and 0 bases from J, the gap between germline ends came to 16 bases. CDR3 DNA: TGTGCCAGCACCAAAGCGACAGCCAATAGCAATCAGCCCCAGCATTTT. Translating it yields CASTKATANSNQPQHF.

The chain recombines TRBV5-1 with TRBJ2-5, with D perhaps matching TRBD1 or TRBD2 (5 bases each). Germline-derived CDR1 and CDR2 are SGHRS and YFSETQ. There are 15 residues in the CDR3. Trimming removed 4 bases from V and 4 bases from J, with 17 bases in between. This CDR3 reads CASSRDGTNRETQYF. CDR3 bases: TGCGCCAGCAGCCGGGACGGGACCAACAGAGAGACCCAGTACTTC.

This clonotype has a count of ten or more. The J gene is TRBJ2-2, the V gene TRBV18, with D perhaps TRBD1 (6 bases). This CDR3 is 15 amino acids long. Germline CDR1 KGHSH, CDR2 LQKENI. The germline V and J ends were trimmed by 6 bases and 3 bases, with 14 bases remaining between them. The CDR3 DNA sequence: TGTGCCAGCTCCGCGGACAGACCCTACACCGGGGAGCTGTTTTTT. Protein: CASSADRPYTGELFF.

This clonotype was seen ten or more times. The chain uses TRBV4-1 and TRBJ2-3, with TRBD1 matching 9 bases. Trimming removed 1 base from V and 0 bases from J; junction bases left unmatched: 5. Germline V gene sequence: CDR1 MGHRA, CDR2 YSYEKL. This CDR3 region has 17 residues. The CDR3 DNA reads TGCGCCAGCAGCCAAGGGACAGGGGACGCTAGCACAGATACGCAGTATTTT. It encodes CASSQGTGDASTDTQYF.

Note on this clonotype: This may arise from a read error, as a much more abundant clone is one base away. The chain employs TRBV7-2 and TRBJ1-2; 8 nucleotides agree with TRBD1. Germline values: CDR1 SGHTA, CDR2 FQGNSA. The CDR3 loop spans 13 amino acids. CDR3 protein: CASSVGQVYGHTF. The DNA of the CDR3 is TGTGCCAGCAGCGTGGGACAGGTATATGGCCACACCTTC. Using reference TRBV7-2 and TRBJ1-2 for the parts outside the CDR3, the full variable domain is GAGVSQSPSNKVTEKGKDVELRCDPISGHTALYWYRQSLGQGLEFLIYFQGNSAPDKSGLPSDRFSAERTGGSVSTLTIQRTQQEDSAVYLCASSVGQVYGHTFGSGTRLTVV.

In its sample, this clonotype was seen a few times. The rearrangement uses TRBV12-3 or TRBV12-4 and TRBJ2-3; maybe TRBD1 (6 bases). Trimming took 7 bases from V and 1 from J, leaving 9 bases between them. The CDR3 has 13 amino acids. The CDR3 DNA reads as TGTGCCAGCAAAAGGACAGGCACAGATACGCAGTATTTT. Encoded protein: CASKRTGTDTQYF.

Within the sample, this clonotype is medium-sized. This rearrangement joins TRBV6-5 to TRBJ1-1; D gene ambiguous. V was clipped by 4 bases and J by 3 bases, with 12 bases between them. There are 14 residues in the CDR3. Germline loops: CDR1 MNHEY, CDR2 SVGAGI. The CDR3 spells CASSSHSWDTEAFF. Here the CDR3 DNA reads TGTGCCAGCAGTTCCCATTCATGGGACACTGAAGCTTTCTTT.

This clonotype was found many times. The rearrangement uses TRBV20-1 and TRBJ1-1, with D perhaps matching TRBD1 (6 bases). Germline values: CDR1 DFQATT, CDR2 SNEGSKA (reference sequence). This CDR3 is built from 17 residues. Trimming removed 3 bases at V and 6 bases at J, with 26 bases between. CDR3 in DNA: TGCAGTGCTAGTAGTGTAACCAAAAACAGGGTTTTCGCTGAAGCTTTCTTT. Amino acids: CSASSVTKNRVFAEAFF.

This clonotype was picked up many times. The chain joins TRBV11-3 to TRBJ1-2, with D uncertain. The CDR3 contains 13 residues. The V and J ends lost 3 bases and 8 bases respectively, with 13 bases between them. Germline CDR1 and CDR2: SGHNT and YENEEA. In DNA form, the CDR3 reads TGTGCCAGCAGCTTCGGTAAAGATCAAGGCTACACCTTC. Translation: CASSFGKDQGYTF.

This clonotype was seen ten or more times. This chain joins TRBV7-8 and TRBJ2-1; no clear D gene. Germline CDR1 SGHVS, CDR2 FQNEAQ. Trimming removed 1 base from V and 6 bases from J, with 16 bases in between. The CDR3 has 16 residues. This CDR3 reads CASSLDFVGWANEQFF. CDR3 sequence (DNA): TGTGCCAGCAGCTTAGACTTTGTAGGTTGGGCCAATGAGCAGTTCTTC. The whole variable domain, remainder taken from reference TRBV7-8 and TRBJ2-1, is GAGVSQSPRYKVAKRGQDVALRCDPISGHVSLFWYQQALGQGPEFLTYFQNEAQLDKSGLPSDRFFAERPEGSVSTLKIQRTQQEDSAVYLCASSLDFVGWANEQFFGPGTRLTVL.

This clonotype was seen repeatedly, ten times or more. This rearrangement joins TRBV7-2 to TRBJ2-1, with D hard to call. Trimming left V 1 base short and J 3 bases short, with 16 bases between. The CDR3 is 17 amino acids. Germline V gives CDR1 SGHTA, CDR2 FQGNSA. The CDR3 DNA reads as TGTGCCAGCAGCTTAGGTTTGGCAGACTGGATCTACAATGAGCAGTTCTTC. Translated, it gives CASSLGLADWIYNEQFF.

The sample holds many counts of this clonotype. The rearrangement joins TRBV9 to TRBJ1-4; D is unresolved. Germline lookup yields CDR1 SGDLS and CDR2 YYNGEE. Between the trimmed V and J ends, which lost 7 bases and 8 bases, there was a span of 15 bases. This CDR3 is built from 13 residues. The CDR3 here is CASQRIGGEKLFF. The CDR3 DNA reads as TGTGCCAGCCAAAGGATTGGAGGGGAAAAACTGTTTTTT.

This rearrangement joins TRBV12-3 or TRBV12-4 to TRBJ2-7; the match to TRBD2 covers 12 bases. This CDR3 is 19 amino acids long. This CDR3 is CTCCLAVTTGLAGRSEQYF. The CDR3 region has the DNA TGTACCTGCTGTTTAGCAGTTACCACAGGACTAGCGGGGAGGTCCGAGCAGTACTTC.

Many counts were recorded for this clonotype. The chain combines TRBV7-8 with TRBJ2-5, with D hard to call. This CDR3 has 16 residues. The V gene's germline CDR1 is SGHVS and CDR2 FQNEAQ. Trimming left V 3 bases short and J 2 bases short, with 16 bases between. The CDR3 bases are TGTGCCAGCAGCTTCTCCTGGCGCTACCAACAAGAGACCCAGTACTTC. Protein product: CASSFSWRYQQETQYF.

This clonotype occurred many times. The J gene is TRBJ2-6, the V gene TRBV12-3 or TRBV12-4; 8 bases line up with TRBD2. With 2 bases clipped from V and 2 bases from J, the junction kept 8 bases outside the gene matches. The CDR3 loop spans 18 amino acids. DNA of the CDR3: TGTGCCAGCAGTTTAAGGGGTAGCGGGGCCCCTGGGGCCAACGTCCTGACTTTC. This gives the protein CASSLRGSGAPGANVLTF.

The rearrangement uses TRBV5-1 and TRBJ2-7, with D unclear. The CDR3 is 14 amino acids. V lost 1 base to trimming and J lost 5 bases, with 13 bases between them. Germline V gives CDR1 SGHRS, CDR2 YFSETQ. The CDR3 nucleotides read TGCGCCAGCAGCTTGATAACAGACACCAACGAGCAGTACTTC. Translated, it gives CASSLITDTNEQYF.